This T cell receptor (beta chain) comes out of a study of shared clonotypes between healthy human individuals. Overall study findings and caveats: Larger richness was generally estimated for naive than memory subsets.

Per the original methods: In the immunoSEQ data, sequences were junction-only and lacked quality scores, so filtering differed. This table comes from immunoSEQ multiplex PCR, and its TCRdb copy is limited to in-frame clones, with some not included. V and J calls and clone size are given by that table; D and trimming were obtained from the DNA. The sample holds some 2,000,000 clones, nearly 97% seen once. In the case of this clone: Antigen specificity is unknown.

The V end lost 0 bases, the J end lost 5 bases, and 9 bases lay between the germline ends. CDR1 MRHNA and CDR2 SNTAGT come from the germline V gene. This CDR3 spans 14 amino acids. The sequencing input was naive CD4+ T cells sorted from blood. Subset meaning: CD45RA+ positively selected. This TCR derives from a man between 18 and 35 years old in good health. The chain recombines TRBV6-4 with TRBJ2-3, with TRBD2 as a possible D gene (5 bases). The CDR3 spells CASSDSLVEDTQYF. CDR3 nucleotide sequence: TGTGCCAGCAGTGACTCACTAGTTGAAGATACGCAGTATTTT.